This entry features one T cell receptor (beta chain) sequence. The CDR3 does not close with the conserved phenylalanine or tryptophan, likely indicating a read error. Trimming stripped 5 bases from V and 0 bases from J, with 14 bases between. CDR3 size: 15 residues. This entry belongs to a study of T cells in Graves' hyperthyroidism and ophthalmopathy. Study-level background: Sampling of peripheral blood happened at initial diagnosis, prior to any treatment.

Each diagnosis was grounded in clinical symptoms, serum thyroxine and TRAb, thyroid ultrasound, and orbital computed tomography. It was 8 to 10 ml of fresh peripheral blood that supplied the PBMCs. Researchers amplified the TCR beta CDR3 regions from RNA transcripts. During a first-round RT-PCR of the TCR CDR3, the HTBI primer set was used. MiXCR was run by TCRdb on the multiplex PCR reads, yielding one entry per CDR3 protein. The top ten clones hold approximately 11% of a sample with about 520,000 distinct CDR3 sequences, roughly 25% of them seen once. The chain employs TRBV12-3 or TRBV12-4 and TRBJ2-7; D not resolved. The receptor comes from a woman in her thirties with Graves' ophthalmopathy. Material: blood. The CDR3 protein is CASSPIEPDSYEQYY. Written as DNA, the CDR3 is TGTGCCAGCAGTCCGATCGAACCGGACTCCTACGAGCAGTACTAC.